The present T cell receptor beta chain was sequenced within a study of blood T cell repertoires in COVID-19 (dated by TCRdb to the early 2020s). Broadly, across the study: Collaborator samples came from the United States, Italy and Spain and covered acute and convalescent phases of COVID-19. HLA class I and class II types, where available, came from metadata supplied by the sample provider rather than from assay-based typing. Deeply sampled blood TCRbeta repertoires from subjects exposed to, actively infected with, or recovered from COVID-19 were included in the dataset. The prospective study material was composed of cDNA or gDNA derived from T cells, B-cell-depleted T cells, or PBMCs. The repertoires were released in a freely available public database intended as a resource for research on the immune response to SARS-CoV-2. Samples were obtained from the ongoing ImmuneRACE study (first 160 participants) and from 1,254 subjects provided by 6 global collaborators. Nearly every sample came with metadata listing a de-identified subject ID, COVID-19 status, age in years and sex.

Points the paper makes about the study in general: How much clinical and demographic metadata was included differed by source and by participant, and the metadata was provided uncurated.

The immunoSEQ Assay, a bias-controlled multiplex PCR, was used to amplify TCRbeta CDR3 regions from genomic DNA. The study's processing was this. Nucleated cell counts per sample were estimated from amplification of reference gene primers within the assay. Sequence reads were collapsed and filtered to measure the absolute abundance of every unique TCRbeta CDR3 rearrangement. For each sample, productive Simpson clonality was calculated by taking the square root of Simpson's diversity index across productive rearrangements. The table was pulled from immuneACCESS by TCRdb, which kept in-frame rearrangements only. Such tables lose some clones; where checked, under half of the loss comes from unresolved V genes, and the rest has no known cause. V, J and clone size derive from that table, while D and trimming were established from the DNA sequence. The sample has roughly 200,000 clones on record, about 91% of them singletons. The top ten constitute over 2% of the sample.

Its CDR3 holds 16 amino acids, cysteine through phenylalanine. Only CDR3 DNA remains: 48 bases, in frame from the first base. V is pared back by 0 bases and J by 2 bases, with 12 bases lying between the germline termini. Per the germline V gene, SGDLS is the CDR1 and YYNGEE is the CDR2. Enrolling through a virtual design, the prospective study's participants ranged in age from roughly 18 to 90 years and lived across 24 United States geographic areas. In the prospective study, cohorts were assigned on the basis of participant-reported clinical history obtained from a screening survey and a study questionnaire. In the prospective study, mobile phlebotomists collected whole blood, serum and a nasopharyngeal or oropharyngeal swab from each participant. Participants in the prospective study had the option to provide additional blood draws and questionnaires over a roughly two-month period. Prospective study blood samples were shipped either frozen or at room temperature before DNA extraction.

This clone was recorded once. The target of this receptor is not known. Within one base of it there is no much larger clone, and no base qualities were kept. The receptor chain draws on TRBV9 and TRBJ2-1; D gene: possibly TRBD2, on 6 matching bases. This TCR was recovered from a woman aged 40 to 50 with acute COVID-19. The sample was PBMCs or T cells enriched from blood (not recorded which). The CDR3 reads CASSVAGAGPYNEQFF. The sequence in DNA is TGTGCCAGCAGCGTAGCTGGAGCGGGCCCCTACAATGAGCAGTTCTTC.